The present T cell receptor (beta chain) was sequenced within a study of blood T cell repertoires in COVID-19. Study details: Collection of acute and convalescent COVID-19 samples took place in the United States, Italy and Spain. Sources were T cells, B-cell-depleted T cells, or PBMCs; the material itself was cDNA or gDNA.

In the original workflow: It was from reference gene primer amplification that nucleated cell counts were estimated. TCRdb's table, derived via immunoSEQ multiplex PCR, lists solely in-frame clones and lacks some. V, J and clone size derive from that table, while D and trimming were established from the DNA sequence. This sample has 300,000 to 350,000 clones, with about 87% found just once. CDR1 and CDR2 from the germline V gene are SNHLY and FYNNEI. CDR3 size: 15 residues. The V and J ends lost 6 bases and 1 base respectively, with 12 bases between them. V gene TRBV2 combines with J gene TRBJ2-2; unclear D gene. This TCR was sampled from a man aged 30 to 39 who had recovered from COVID-19. Sequencing was performed on PBMCs or T cells enriched from blood (not recorded which). CDR3 loop: CASSAITVNTGELFF. Written as DNA, the CDR3 is TGTGCCAGCAGCGCTATTACAGTGAACACCGGGGAGCTGTTTTTT.